This TCR beta chain was identified during a study of T-cell reconstitution after alpha-beta-depleted transplantation in children. Whole-study findings and limits: About two months after transplant, alpha-beta T cells reportedly came from several hundred expanded graft clones. It was surviving recipient T cells and thymic progenitors that gave some patients high TCRbeta diversity at day 60. A year had passed since transplant, and T-cell counts and diversity by then came mostly from newly produced T cells.

The junction had 9 bases not matched to a gene; V was cut back by 7 bases and J by 4 bases. CDR3 length equals 14 residues. The germline gives CDR1 MNHNS, CDR2 SASEGT. This clonotype was recorded at least ten times. Its antigen remains unidentified. As it was prepared, the TCRbeta library received unique molecular identifiers. Using its own MiXCR run on the PCR reads, TCRdb lists one record per CDR3 protein. The profile shows 150,000 to 250,000 distinct CDR3 sequences, 5% to 7.5% of them singletons. The V call is TRBV6-1, the J call TRBJ1-1; TRBD1 matches 7 bases. This specimen was PBMCs, taken before TCRalphabeta/CD19-depleted stem cell transplant. This receptor was taken from a girl under two years old with combined immunodeficiency, due to receive a stem cell transplant. This CDR3 is CASTRGQVGTEAFF. As DNA, the CDR3 is TGTGCCAGCACCCGCGGACAGGTCGGCACTGAAGCTTTCTTT.